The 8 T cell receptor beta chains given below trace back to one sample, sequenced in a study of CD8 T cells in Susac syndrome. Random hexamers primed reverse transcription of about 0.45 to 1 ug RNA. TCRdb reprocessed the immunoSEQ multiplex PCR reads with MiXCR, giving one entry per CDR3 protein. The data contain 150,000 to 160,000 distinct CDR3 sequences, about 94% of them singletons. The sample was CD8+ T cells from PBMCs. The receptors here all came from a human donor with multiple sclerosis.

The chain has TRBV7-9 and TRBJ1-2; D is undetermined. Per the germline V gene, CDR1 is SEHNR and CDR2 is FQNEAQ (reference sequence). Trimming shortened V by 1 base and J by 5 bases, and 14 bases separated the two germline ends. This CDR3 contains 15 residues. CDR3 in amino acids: CASSLGGQILYGYTF. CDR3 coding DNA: TGTGCCAGCAGCTTAGGAGGCCAAATCCTATATGGCTACACCTTC.

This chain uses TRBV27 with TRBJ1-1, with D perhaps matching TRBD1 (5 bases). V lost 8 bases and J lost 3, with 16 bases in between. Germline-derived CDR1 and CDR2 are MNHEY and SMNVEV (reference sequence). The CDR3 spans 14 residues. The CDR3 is CASFPGRRDTEAFF. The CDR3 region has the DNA TGTGCCAGCTTTCCGGGACGTAGAGACACTGAAGCTTTCTTT.

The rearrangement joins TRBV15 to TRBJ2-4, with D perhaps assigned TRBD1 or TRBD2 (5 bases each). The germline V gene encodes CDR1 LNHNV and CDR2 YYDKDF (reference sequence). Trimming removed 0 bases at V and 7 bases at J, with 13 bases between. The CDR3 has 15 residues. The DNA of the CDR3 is TGTGCCACCAGCAGAGATCGAGGGGCAGGGAACATTCAGTACTTC. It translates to CATSRDRGAGNIQYF.

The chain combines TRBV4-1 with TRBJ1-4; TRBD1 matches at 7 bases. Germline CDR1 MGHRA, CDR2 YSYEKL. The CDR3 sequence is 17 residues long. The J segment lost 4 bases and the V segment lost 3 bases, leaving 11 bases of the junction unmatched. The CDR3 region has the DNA TGCGCCAGCAGCCAGGAACCAGGGGGGCATTATAATGAAAAACTGTTTTTT. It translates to CASSQEPGGHYNEKLFF.

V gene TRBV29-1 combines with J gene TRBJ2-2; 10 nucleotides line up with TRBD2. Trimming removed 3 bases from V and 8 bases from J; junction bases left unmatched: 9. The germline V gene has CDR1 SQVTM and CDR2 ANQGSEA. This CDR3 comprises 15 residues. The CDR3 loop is CSVDPRTGLAGELFF. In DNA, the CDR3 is TGCAGCGTTGACCCAAGAACGGGACTAGCGGGGGAGCTGTTTTTT.

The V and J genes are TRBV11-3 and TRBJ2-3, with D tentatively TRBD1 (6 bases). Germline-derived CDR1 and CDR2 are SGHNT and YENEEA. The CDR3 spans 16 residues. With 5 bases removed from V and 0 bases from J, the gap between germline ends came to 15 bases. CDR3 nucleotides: TGTGCCAGCAGCATCGAGGACAGATCTAGCACAGATACGCAGTATTTT. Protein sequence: CASSIEDRSSTDTQYF.

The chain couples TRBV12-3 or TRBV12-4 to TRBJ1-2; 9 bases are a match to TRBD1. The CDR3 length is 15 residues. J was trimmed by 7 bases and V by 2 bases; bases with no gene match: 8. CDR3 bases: TGTGCCAGCAGTTTATCACCGGGACAGGGCTTTGGCTACACCTTC. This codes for CASSLSPGQGFGYTF.

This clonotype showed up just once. In nucleotides, the CDR3 is TGCAGTGCTAGAGATATTGGGCAAAGCTCCTACGAGCAGTACTTC. Translated, it gives CSARDIGQSSYEQYF. The gene calls are TRBV20-1 and TRBJ2-7; D is uncertain. The CDR3 runs to 15 residues. V lost 0 bases, J lost 0 bases, and 12 bases lay in between. Per germline, CDR1 DFQATT and CDR2 SNEGSKA (reference sequence).